Shown below are 17 T cell receptor beta chains from a single sample sequenced in a study of blood T cell repertoires in COVID-19. Libraries were prepared by immunoSEQ multiplex PCR; TCRdb keeps only in-frame clonotypes and omits some of them. The sample holds about 260,000 clones; about 90% are singletons and the top ten take roughly a tenth. Sequences were obtained from peripheral blood. Receptor source: a woman in her seventies with COVID-19, enrolled during active disease.

A few counts support this clone. The rearrangement uses TRBV7-8 and TRBJ1-2, with 7 bases that match TRBD1. The germline V gene encodes CDR1 SGHVS and CDR2 FQNEAQ. The CDR3 sequence is 13 residues long. V dropped 3 bases and J dropped 5; count of bases not matched to a gene: 3. Written as DNA, the CDR3 is TGTGCCAGCAGCTTTGGGACAGATTATGGCTACACCTTC. Residues: CASSFGTDYGYTF.

The rearrangement joins TRBV3-1 (or the pseudogene TRBV3-2) to TRBJ2-1; 7 bases agree with TRBD1. The V and J ends lost 1 base and 0 bases, in that order; junction bases with no gene match: 12. Germline CDR1 is LGHDT and CDR2 is YNNKEL (reference sequence). The CDR3 covers 19 residues. The CDR3 nucleotides read TGTGCCAGCAGCCAAGTCCGACAGGGAAGAGCACTCTCCTACAATGAGCAGTTCTTC. This translates into CASSQVRQGRALSYNEQFF.

The chain combines TRBV5-4 with TRBJ2-4; TRBD1 matches at 8 bases. There are 17 residues in the CDR3. The germline gives CDR1 SGHNT, CDR2 YYREEE (reference sequence). The trim removed 4 bases at V and 0 bases at J, leaving 9 bases unmatched. The chain's CDR3 is CASSGTGTGLAKNIQYF. CDR3 DNA sequence: TGTGCCAGCAGCGGTACCGGGACAGGCCTAGCCAAAAACATTCAGTACTTC. Together with reference TRBV5-4 and TRBJ2-4, the CDR3 gives the full variable domain: ETGVTQSPTHLIKTRGQQVTLRCSSQSGHNTVSWYQQALGQGPQFIFQYYREEENGRGNFPPRFSGLQFPNYSSELNVNALELDDSALYLCASSGTGTGLAKNIQYFGAGTRLSVL.

The rearrangement uses TRBV19 and TRBJ1-1; TRBD1 aligns across 8 bases. With V trimmed by 3 bases and J by 4 bases, 4 bases remained unmatched. This CDR3 contains 14 residues. Germline values: CDR1 LNHDA, CDR2 SQIVND (reference sequence). CDR3 DNA: TGTGCCAGTAGTATCAGGGGGCGCCTCACTGAAGCTTTCTTT. Translation gives CASSIRGRLTEAFF.

The J gene is TRBJ1-6, the V gene TRBV5-1; perhaps TRBD1 as D (5 bases). Trimming pared 0 bases from V and 8 bases from J, leaving 12 bases between. Germline V gene data show CDR1 as SGHRS and CDR2 as YFSETQ. This CDR3 contains 15 residues. In DNA, the CDR3 is TGCGCCAGCAGCTTGGAGGGGACTCGATATTCACCCCTCCACTTT. Residues: CASSLEGTRYSPLHF.

This chain connects TRBV7-8 to TRBJ1-3; the D gene is possibly TRBD1 (5 bases). Germline V gene data show CDR1 as SGHVS and CDR2 as FQNEAQ. The CDR3 runs 15 residues. V lost 5 bases to trimming and J lost 0 bases, with 11 bases between them. The CDR3: CASSLTDSSGNTIYF. The CDR3 DNA reads TGTGCCAGCAGCCTAACTGACAGCTCTGGAAACACCATATATTTT. The full variable domain, with the rest looked up from reference TRBV7-8 and TRBJ1-3, is GAGVSQSPRYKVAKRGQDVALRCDPISGHVSLFWYQQALGQGPEFLTYFQNEAQLDKSGLPSDRFFAERPEGSVSTLKIQRTQQEDSAVYLCASSLTDSSGNTIYFGEGSWLTVV.

The V gene is TRBV7-9, the J gene TRBJ1-3; 8 bases align to TRBD1. CDR3 size: 16 residues. V shed 4 bases and J 0 bases; nucleotides not matched to a gene: 5. CDR1 and CDR2 from the germline V gene are SEHNR and FQNEAQ (reference sequence). CDR3 loop: CASSSRDRRSGNTIYF. The DNA of the CDR3 is TGTGCCAGCAGCTCCCGGGACAGGCGCTCTGGAAACACCATATATTTT.

V and J are TRBV10-3 and TRBJ1-1, with 9 bases lining up with TRBD1. The CDR3 runs to 14 residues. Germline trimming cut 4 bases from V and 3 bases from J; bases unmatched to any gene: 3. Per the germline V gene, CDR1 is ENHRY and CDR2 is SYGVKD. Here the CDR3 reads CAISGTGADTEAFF. The DNA for the CDR3 is TGTGCCATCAGTGGGACAGGGGCGGACACTGAAGCTTTCTTT.

The genes are TRBV3-1 (or the pseudogene TRBV3-2) and TRBJ1-2; D is unresolved. There are 16 residues in the CDR3. V shed 3 bases and J shed 2 bases, with 16 bases lying between them. Germline loops: CDR1 LGHDT, CDR2 YNNKEL (reference sequence). The CDR3 coding sequence is TGTGCCAGCAGCCACACCCGCCGGAGAGTGAACTATGGCTACACCTTC. Its protein product is CASSHTRRRVNYGYTF.

This clone has a handful of counts. The chain links TRBV30 to TRBJ2-7; a possible D gene is TRBD1 (6 bases). The CDR3 sequence is 14 residues long. In germline, CDR1 is GTSNPN, CDR2 SVGIG (reference sequence). Between the trimmed V and J ends, which lost 3 bases and 0 bases, there was a span of 12 bases. This CDR3 is CAWRDRYSSYEQYF. The CDR3 nucleotides read TGTGCCTGGAGGGACAGATACAGCTCCTACGAGCAGTACTTC.

This clone was detected a few times. The CDR3 DNA sequence: TGCGCCAGCAGCTTGAGGACAGGGAGGAACACTGAAGCTTTCTTT. Translation gives CASSLRTGRNTEAFF. The chain joins TRBV5-1 to TRBJ1-1; 8 bases fit TRBD1. V gave up 1 base and J gave up 1 base; unmatched junction bases: 3. The germline V gene has CDR1 SGHRS and CDR2 YFSETQ. CDR3 length equals 15 residues.

The chain carries TRBV7-3 and TRBJ1-1, with D possibly being TRBD1 (6 bases). Germline CDR1 and CDR2: SGHTA and FQGTGA. Trimming cost V 5 bases and J 10 bases, with 17 bases left between them. The CDR3 is 13 residues long. The CDR3 loop is CASSTNRDTGAFF. CDR3 in DNA: TGTGCCAGCAGCACCAACCGGGACACCGGAGCTTTCTTT.

This chain joins TRBV10-2 and TRBJ1-6; 9 bases map to TRBD1. After removal of 2 bases from V and 10 bases from J, the junction contained 12 bases not matched to a gene. The CDR3 is made up of 17 amino acids. Per germline, CDR1 WSHSY and CDR2 SAAADI. For the CDR3, the DNA is TGCGCCAGCAGTGAGGCGGGGACAGGGAGAGAAAGCTCACCCCTCCACTTT. Translated: CASSEAGTGRESSPLHF.

This clone showed up just once. The chain has TRBV7-2 and TRBJ1-6; 7 bases align to TRBD1. The V gene end was trimmed by 5 bases and the J gene end by 7 bases; junction bases not matched to a gene: 8. Germline assignment: CDR1 SGHTA and CDR2 FQGNSA. This CDR3 region has 15 residues. In DNA, the CDR3 is TGTGCCAGCAGCCCACCGGACAGGTCCAATTCACCCCTCCACTTT. This gives the protein CASSPPDRSNSPLHF.

This rearrangement joins TRBV5-1 to TRBJ1-6; TRBD1 matches at 7 bases. In germline, CDR1 is SGHRS, CDR2 YFSETQ. The junction had 12 bases not matched to a gene; V was cut back by 0 bases and J by 6 bases. CDR3 size: 18 residues. In DNA form, the CDR3 reads TGCGCCAGCAGCTTGGGGCTCGACAGGGACCCAATTAATTCACCCCTCCACTTT. Translation: CASSLGLDRDPINSPLHF.

The chain combines TRBV9 with TRBJ2-7, with 13 bases identical to TRBD2. J gave up 5 bases and V 0 bases, and 2 bases lay outside the gene matches. The CDR3 runs 15 residues. Looked up from germline, CDR1 is SGDLS and CDR2 is YYNGEE. This CDR3 reads CASSVGTSGSNEQYF. Written as DNA, the CDR3 is TGTGCCAGCAGCGTAGGGACTAGCGGGAGCAACGAGCAGTACTTC.

The chain joins TRBV5-4 to TRBJ1-2; 9 bases fit TRBD1. CDR3 length: 13 residues. With V trimmed by 2 bases and J by 5 bases, 1 base remained unmatched. In germline, CDR1 is SGHNT, CDR2 YYREEE (reference sequence). CDR3: CASSFDRGYGYTF. DNA of the CDR3: TGTGCCAGCAGCTTCGACAGGGGGTATGGCTACACCTTC.